This paragraph covers one TCR beta chain sequence. Antigen unknown. Looked up from germline, CDR1 is ENHRY and CDR2 is SYGVKD. The ends were cut back, 4 bases at V and 7 bases at J, with 13 bases in the middle. The CDR3 contains 13 residues. This sample was taken from a study of CD8+CD57+ T cells in acquired aplastic anemia. Turning to the study itself: Average DNA yield from sorted CD4+ and CD8+ cells was about 2.9 ug. Points from the study as a whole: Both patients and controls carried the same twenty-nine CD8+ CDR3 sequences. Patients versus controls showed no significant CD8+ Simpson's diversity difference.

The study profiled TCR beta VDJ and CDR3 using genomic DNA as template. In TCRdb, the reads were re-called with MiXCR into one record per CDR3 protein. The sample has 150,000 to 200,000 distinct CDR3 sequences; under 70% are singletons. The V gene is TRBV10-3, the J gene TRBJ1-2; D perhaps matches TRBD1 (6 bases). This receptor was identified in a human donor with severe aplastic anemia or a healthy control (not recorded which). The material sequenced was sorted CD4+, CD8+, or CD8+CD57+ T cells (not recorded which) from PBMCs. In DNA, the CDR3 is TGTGCCATCAGTGCGGGGGCAGTAAGTGGCTACACCTTC. Amino acid sequence: CAISAGAVSGYTF.